The source of this TCR beta chain is a study of identical twins. MiXCR, run by TCRdb on the 5' RACE reads, gives a single entry per CDR3 protein. This sample has about 190,000 distinct CDR3 sequences; around a sixth occur once, and the top ten carry 40%. Germline values: CDR1 LGHDT, CDR2 YNNKEL (reference sequence). This CDR3 is 11 amino acids long. Trimming took off 9 bases at V and 4 bases at J, with 8 bases between the two ends. This clonotype was seen more than once but under ten times. The sample also formed part of further work on T cells expressing NK-cell markers.

J is TRBJ2-3 and V is TRBV3-1; D call uncertain. Sample: CD8+ T cells sorted from blood. This clonotype was obtained from a woman aged 18 to 35 in good health. The CDR3 nucleotides are TGTGCCAGTGGATCCCCAGATACGCAGTATTTT. This sequence encodes CASGSPDTQYF.